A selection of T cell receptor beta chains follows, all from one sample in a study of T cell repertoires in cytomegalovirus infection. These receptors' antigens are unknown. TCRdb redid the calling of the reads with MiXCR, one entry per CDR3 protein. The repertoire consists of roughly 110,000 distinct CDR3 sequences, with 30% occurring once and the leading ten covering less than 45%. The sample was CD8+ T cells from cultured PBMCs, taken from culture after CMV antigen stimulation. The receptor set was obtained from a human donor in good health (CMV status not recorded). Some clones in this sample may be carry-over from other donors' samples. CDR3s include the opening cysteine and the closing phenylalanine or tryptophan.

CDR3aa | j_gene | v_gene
CASSLSDIYYGYTF | TRBJ1-2 | TRBV7-2
CASSLSVSLAGVDEQFF | TRBJ2-1 | TRBV11-2
CASSDPGEYYGYTF | TRBJ1-2 | TRBV6-1
CAIKAGGLQVNTGELFF | TRBJ2-2 | TRBV10-3
CASSLFWGELGTYSEQFF | TRBJ2-1 | TRBV27
CASTASRRAEAFF | TRBJ1-1 | TRBV12-3/TRBV12-4
CASSFRTGGMYEQYF | TRBJ2-7 | TRBV19
CASSLGPGLAKETQYF | TRBJ2-5 | TRBV7-2
CASSIVAGGASGELFF | TRBJ2-2 | TRBV19
CASSFATDSFSYEQYF | TRBJ2-7 | TRBV12-3/TRBV12-4
CASSPLQGRTQETQYF | TRBJ2-5 | TRBV6-5
CASRSDLLRTRSSYNEQFF | TRBJ2-1 | TRBV6-2/TRBV6-3
CASSVRGATIRGIFVEAFF | TRBJ1-1 | TRBV6-1
CASSETGGLHRRTQYF | TRBJ2-5 | TRBV2
CASTDAGVRGTEAFF | TRBJ1-1 | TRBV12-3/TRBV12-4
CASSLEGQGLTEAFF | TRBJ1-1 | TRBV5-6
CASSLSRAFAGMRNQPQHF | TRBJ1-5 | TRBV27
CASSLTMGLGEDSPLHF | TRBJ1-6 | TRBV12-3/TRBV12-4
CASSVSSTYEQYF | TRBJ2-7 | TRBV19
CASSESPGSTEAFF | TRBJ1-1 | TRBV2
CASSLVIITGGPGELFF | TRBJ2-2 | TRBV11-3
CASSQGDTLNTEAFF | TRBJ1-1 | TRBV4-1
CASLPDNQETQYF | TRBJ2-5 | TRBV6-8
CASSSPLTDYNEQFF | TRBJ2-1 | TRBV4-1
CASSLAPQDRISEFGEQYF | TRBJ2-7 | TRBV5-1
CASSSSSGFDGYTF | TRBJ1-2 | TRBV6-1
CASSEIAPEQYF | TRBJ2-7 | TRBV6-1
CASSSRPTEAFF | TRBJ1-1 | TRBV12-3/TRBV12-4
CASSGQGGSGNTIYF | TRBJ1-3 | TRBV6-5
CASTPSLNAEAFF | TRBJ1-1 | TRBV19
CASRSGLQKDNEQFF | TRBJ2-1 | TRBV27
CASRAGYRSYGYTF | TRBJ1-2 | TRBV27
CASQDRDWAGNTIYF | TRBJ1-3 | TRBV19
CASSLRGAGQETQYF | TRBJ2-5 | TRBV7-8
CASSTLSEQGYQPQHF | TRBJ1-5 | TRBV12-3/TRBV12-4
CASSQEGSGTSGYYEQYF | TRBJ2-7 | TRBV4-2
CASSILAEHTDTQYF | TRBJ2-3 | TRBV7-9
CASQRQENSPLHF | TRBJ1-6 | TRBV6-1
CASSFGARVGYEQYF | TRBJ2-7 | TRBV7-2
CASSVRQPDTQYF | TRBJ2-3 | TRBV6-6
CASSPKTPGRNYGYTF | TRBJ1-2 | TRBV9
CASSLGQVSGNTIYF | TRBJ1-3 | TRBV7-2
CASSLMADSNQPQHF | TRBJ1-5 | TRBV28
CASSLTSDYGYTF | TRBJ1-2 | TRBV6-2/TRBV6-3
CASRTGSPYEQYF | TRBJ2-7 | TRBV7-2
CASSFPSQPQHF | TRBJ1-5 | TRBV7-9